This entry is about one TCR beta chain. Its antigen is not identified. The sample belongs to a study of radiotherapy plus CTLA-4 blockade in lung cancer. Overall study: Of all patients, over 15% responded objectively and approximately 30% showed disease control. Study observations and caveats: Response, reportedly, was best predicted by interferon-beta along with early blood T cell clone dynamics.

The study gave focal radiation plus ipilimumab CTLA-4 blockade to patients with chemo-refractory metastatic non-small-cell lung cancer. Per the germline V gene, CDR1 is SGHRS and CDR2 is YFSETQ. This CDR3 has 15 amino acids. Trimming took 4 bases from V and 3 from J, leaving 14 bases between them. Here immunoSEQ multiplex PCR was the method, and the copy in TCRdb shows in-frame clones only, minus some. The sample contains roughly 48,000 clones, approximately 79% of which appear only once. The TCR sequence derives from a human donor with non-small cell lung cancer who had stable disease on radiotherapy plus ipilimumab. This specimen was peripheral blood, taken from a patient treated with radiotherapy plus ipilimumab. The chain couples TRBV5-1 to TRBJ1-5, with D perhaps TRBD1 (6 bases). The CDR3 DNA is TGCGCCAGCAGCCGGGGTGGGGACATCAATCAGCCCCAGCATTTT. Protein sequence: CASSRGGDINQPQHF.